Below are 27 T cell receptor beta chains sequenced from a single sample in a study of cytomegalovirus exposure and HLA in healthy donors. With 60 Vbeta and 13 Jbeta primers, the PCR was carried out. This table comes from immunoSEQ multiplex PCR, and its TCRdb copy is limited to in-frame clones, with some not included. This sample has approximately 140,000 clones, with more than 65% found just once. The source material was PBMCs. The receptors here all came from a man aged 50-59 years in good health and CMV-seronegative.

The V gene is TRBV7-3, the J gene TRBJ2-2; D gene unclear. The V and J ends lost 7 bases and 6 bases respectively, with 15 bases between them. The CDR3 has 14 residues. Germline V CDR1 and CDR2: SGHTA, FQGTGA. The DNA for the CDR3 is TGTGCCAGCACCGATAGCAATTCCCCCGGGGAGCTGTTTTTT. Translation: CASTDSNSPGELFF. The full variable domain, completed using reference TRBV7-3 and TRBJ2-2, is GAGVSQTPSNKVTEKGKYVELRCDPISGHTALYWYRQSLGQGPEFLIYFQGTGAADDSGLPNDRFFAVRPEGSVSTLKIQRTERGDSAVYLCASTDSNSPGELFFGEGSRLTVL.

The chain is built from TRBV10-3 and TRBJ1-1; TRBD1 might be the D (5 bases). The CDR3 totals 15 residues. V gave up 10 bases and J gave up 1 base, with 19 bases separating them. Germline CDR1 reads ENHRY; CDR2 reads SYGVKD. CDR3 sequence reads: CATSGVEGWNTEAFF. The CDR3 nucleotides read TGTGCCACCTCGGGGGTGGAGGGCTGGAACACTGAAGCTTTCTTT.

The chain joins TRBV15 to TRBJ1-3; D call uncertain. Trimming cost V 1 base and J 3 bases, with 4 bases left between them. The V gene's germline CDR1 is LNHNV and CDR2 YYDKDF (reference sequence). The CDR3 sequence is 13 residues long. CDR3 nucleotides: TGTGCCACCAGCAGAGCGGTTGGAAACACCATATATTTT. Amino acids: CATSRAVGNTIYF.

The chain has TRBV6-1 and TRBJ1-2, with 10 nucleotides matching TRBD1. The V gene's germline CDR1 is MNHNS and CDR2 SASEGT. J lost 4 bases, V lost 7 bases, and 6 bases had no gene match. The CDR3 totals 14 residues. CDR3 nucleotides: TGTGCCAGCACTGCCGGACAGGGGGTCTATGGCTACACCTTC. Amino acid sequence: CASTAGQGVYGYTF.

This chain links TRBV2 with TRBJ1-5; the match to TRBD1 covers 10 bases. This CDR3 has 14 residues. V lost 5 bases and J lost 6; bases outside the gene matches: 4. Germline V CDR1 and CDR2: SNHLY, FYNNEI. The CDR3 sequence: CASSRQGARQPQHF. The CDR3, as DNA: TGTGCCAGCAGTAGACAGGGGGCTCGTCAGCCCCAGCATTTT.

The chain links TRBV4-1 to TRBJ2-1; no clear D gene. Germline V gives CDR1 MGHRA, CDR2 YSYEKL. Trimming took off 0 bases at V and 10 bases at J, with 7 bases between the two ends. The CDR3 runs to 12 residues. The DNA of the CDR3 is TGCGCCAGCAGCCAAGATGAGATCGAGCAGTTCTTC. It codes for CASSQDEIEQFF.

This sequence joins TRBV5-1 and TRBJ2-7, with 9 bases aligning to TRBD2. The trim removed 3 bases at V and 5 bases at J, leaving 6 bases unmatched. CDR1 is SGHRS, CDR2 YFSETQ, per germline. The CDR3 is 14 amino acids. In nucleotides, the CDR3 is TGCGCCAGCAGCTACAGCGGGGGGTTTGACGAGCAGTACTTC. Its protein is CASSYSGGFDEQYF.

The V call is TRBV4-3, the J call TRBJ1-6; TRBD1 is a possible D gene (6 bases). CDR3 length: 18 amino acids. Trimming cost V 3 bases and J 0 bases, with 15 bases left between them. CDR1 is LGHNA and CDR2 is YSLEER in the germline V gene. The CDR3 bases are TGCGCCAGCAGCCACCCAACAGGGACCAACTCCTATAATTCACCCCTCCACTTT. This gives the protein CASSHPTGTNSYNSPLHF.

The chain couples TRBV5-4 to TRBJ1-3, with D possibly matching TRBD1 (5 bases). There are 13 residues in the CDR3. V lost 4 bases and J lost 4, with 9 bases in between. Germline lookup yields CDR1 SGHNT and CDR2 YYREEE (reference sequence). The CDR3 protein is CASSPRQGNTIYF. Written as DNA, the CDR3 is TGTGCCAGCAGCCCCAGACAGGGAAACACCATATATTTT.

The V gene is TRBV5-1, the J gene TRBJ2-2; D remains unclear. Trimming removed 3 bases at V and 1 base at J, with 7 bases between. Germline assignment: CDR1 SGHRS and CDR2 YFSETQ. The CDR3 extends over 14 amino acids. CDR3 in amino acids: CASSSRQNTGELFF. CDR3 nucleotide sequence: TGCGCCAGCAGCTCACGACAGAACACCGGGGAGCTGTTTTTT.

This clone was observed a handful of times. This chain uses TRBV30 with TRBJ2-3; 8 bases align to TRBD1. CDR3 length: 13 amino acids. The J segment lost 4 bases and the V segment lost 7 bases, leaving 7 bases of the junction unmatched. Germline loops: CDR1 GTSNPN, CDR2 SVGIG (reference sequence). CDR3 sequence reads: CASTGQGPDTQYF. CDR3 nucleotide sequence: TGTGCCTCCACAGGACAGGGCCCAGATACGCAGTATTTT.

The rearrangement links TRBV27 to TRBJ1-6; 9 bases align to TRBD1. The CDR3 runs 13 residues. Losses at the gene ends were 8 bases for V and 12 bases for J; bases not matched to a gene: 8. Germline V CDR1 and CDR2: MNHEY, SMNVEV (reference sequence). In nucleotides, the CDR3 is TGTGCCAGCGGCGCGACAGGGGGTGGACCCCTCCACTTT. It translates to CASGATGGGPLHF.

V gene TRBV14 combines with J gene TRBJ2-1; D is undetermined. Trimming removed 4 bases at V and 1 base at J, with 5 bases between. The CDR3 sequence is 13 residues long. Germline loops: CDR1 SGHDN, CDR2 FVKESK. The CDR3 is CASSLQSYNEQFF. The CDR3 DNA reads TGTGCCAGCAGCCTACAATCCTACAATGAGCAGTTCTTC.

The chain employs TRBV7-2 and TRBJ2-1; D not resolved. The CDR3 spans 11 residues. The germline gives CDR1 SGHTA, CDR2 FQGNSA. Trimming left V 4 bases short and J 6 bases short, with 4 bases between. CDR3 DNA: TGTGCCAGCAGCTACGGCAATGAGCAGTTCTTC. Residues: CASSYGNEQFF.

The chain couples TRBV7-2 to TRBJ2-3; TRBD2 matches at 8 bases. CDR3 size: 15 residues. Germline CDR1 is SGHTA and CDR2 is FQGNSA. Trimming took 8 bases from V and 5 from J; bases not matched to a gene: 12. The CDR3 reads CASLYSSGAVDTQYF. The CDR3 DNA follows: TGTGCCAGCCTCTACAGTAGCGGGGCGGTAGATACGCAGTATTTT.

As to this clone: An end of the junction differs from the germline gene, which may be a read error. The chain joins TRBV10-2 to TRBJ1-4; tentatively, D is TRBD1 (5 bases). Germline V lookup: CDR1 WSHSY, CDR2 SAAADI. The CDR3 is 15 residues long. In DNA form, the CDR3 reads TGCGCCAGCAGTGAGTCAGGCCTCTCGCGGGGGTTAGAGGCTTTT. The encoded protein is CASSESGLSRGLEAF.

Here the CDR3 DNA reads TGTGCCAGCAAAACTAGCGGGGGGGTCGATGAGCAGTTCTTC. Translating it yields CASKTSGGVDEQFF. The chain couples TRBV2 to TRBJ2-1; 13 bases align to TRBD2. The CDR3 consists of 14 residues. Per germline, CDR1 SNHLY and CDR2 FYNNEI. V shed 7 bases and J 8 bases; nucleotides not matched to a gene: 5.

Points on this clone: One end of the junction varies from germline; a read error may be responsible. The chain is built from TRBV7-9 and TRBJ1-5; D is perhaps TRBD1 (5 bases). This CDR3 has 15 amino acids. Looked up from germline, CDR1 is SEHNR and CDR2 is FQNEAQ (reference sequence). CDR3 protein: CSSSPDRMSNQPQHF. CDR3 nucleotide sequence: TGTTCCAGCAGTCCTGACAGAATGAGCAATCAGCCCCAGCATTTT.

J is TRBJ1-1 and V is TRBV6-5, with unresolved D. Trimming cost V 6 bases and J 1 base, with 9 bases left between them. Germline loops: CDR1 MNHEY, CDR2 SVGAGI. The CDR3 runs to 13 residues. The DNA for the CDR3 is TGTGCCAGCAGCCCGACACCGAACACTGAAGCTTTCTTT. Translation: CASSPTPNTEAFF.

V and J are TRBV5-1 and TRBJ2-5; no firm D call. Germline values: CDR1 SGHRS, CDR2 YFSETQ. The CDR3 is made up of 13 amino acids. Trimming stripped 1 base from V and 3 bases from J, with 7 bases between. The DNA of the CDR3 is TGCGCCAGCAGCTTGTCCAGTAAAGAGACCCAGTACTTC. It translates to CASSLSSKETQYF.

This chain links TRBV6-1 with TRBJ2-1; maybe TRBD2 (5 bases). CDR3 length equals 15 residues. Looked up from germline, CDR1 is MNHNS and CDR2 is SASEGT. The V gene lost 6 bases and the J gene lost 2 bases, with 14 bases spanning the gap. CDR3 nucleotide sequence: TGTGCCAGCAGCCCTCTCGCGGGTACCTACAATGAGCAGTTCTTC. Residues: CASSPLAGTYNEQFF.

The rearrangement uses TRBV5-6 and TRBJ1-3; unclear D gene. Germline CDR1 SGHDT, CDR2 YYEEEE. This CDR3 region has 12 residues. Trimming removed 2 bases at V and 4 bases at J, with 4 bases between. CDR3 sequence: CASSFAGNTIYF. In DNA, the CDR3 is TGTGCCAGCAGCTTTGCGGGAAACACCATATATTTT.

The V call is TRBV7-3, the J call TRBJ2-7; tentatively, D is TRBD2 (5 bases). This CDR3 has 13 residues. Looked up from germline, CDR1 is SGHTA and CDR2 is FQGTGA. Between the trimmed V and J ends, which lost 6 bases and 0 bases, there was a span of 9 bases. The CDR3: CASSPSGSYEQYF. DNA of the CDR3: TGTGCCAGCAGTCCAAGCGGCTCCTACGAGCAGTACTTC.

This sequence joins TRBV6-5 and TRBJ1-2; D is unclear. V was clipped by 3 bases and J by 2 bases, with 10 bases between them. In germline, CDR1 is MNHEY, CDR2 SVGAGI. CDR3 length: 14 amino acids. The CDR3 region has the DNA TGTGCCAGCAGTTATCTGGGTAGCAACTATGGCTACACCTTC. Amino acid sequence: CASSYLGSNYGYTF.

The rearrangement uses TRBV7-6 and TRBJ1-5, with 9 positions matching TRBD1. The CDR3 runs to 13 residues. V lost 4 bases and J lost 7; bases outside the gene matches: 2. In germline, CDR1 is SGHVS, CDR2 FNYEAQ. In DNA form, the CDR3 reads TGTGCCAGCAGCTCCGGACAGGGGCAGCCCCAGCATTTT. It specifies CASSSGQGQPQHF.

The chain links TRBV19 to TRBJ1-5; possibly TRBD1 for D (5 bases). Germline values: CDR1 LNHDA, CDR2 SQIVND (reference sequence). Deletions cut 6 bases from V and 4 bases from J, with 16 bases between. CDR3 length: 15 amino acids. The CDR3 nucleotides read TGTGCCAGTAGGGCTAAGGCAGGGTATAATCAGCCCCAGCATTTT. Protein: CASRAKAGYNQPQHF.

V is TRBV5-6 and J is TRBJ2-1, with TRBD2 matching 10 bases. The length of the CDR3 is 15 residues. J gave up 8 bases and V 1 base, and 6 bases lay outside the gene matches. CDR1 SGHDT and CDR2 YYEEEE come from the germline V gene. The CDR3 loop reads CASSLFSSGGYEQFF. The CDR3 DNA reads as TGTGCCAGCAGCTTGTTCTCTAGCGGGGGATATGAGCAGTTCTTC. Full variable domain (rest looked up from reference TRBV5-6 and TRBJ2-1): DAGVTQSPTHLIKTRGQQVTLRCSPKSGHDTVSWYQQALGQGPQFIFQYYEEEERQRGNFPDRFSGHQFPNYSSELNVNALLLGDSALYLCASSLFSSGGYEQFFGPGTRLTVL.